This T cell receptor (beta chain) came from a study of cytotoxic CD8 clonotypes in ibrutinib-treated CLL. Overall study findings and caveats: With treatment, public clonotypes, which were uncommon, either contracted or remained stable. Baseline clonality exceeded age-matched healthy donors and tracked circulating CD8+ T-cell counts. Clonality went up at ibrutinib response and then declined back toward baseline at progression. The study sampled sustained-remission and progressing patients at different times.

Clones were sequenced by immunoSEQ multiplex PCR, and TCRdb holds only the in-frame ones, with some missing. The sample lists tens of thousands of clones; roughly 49% were seen once. This CDR3 contains 13 residues. Trimming removed 0 bases at V and 3 bases at J, with 9 bases between. The V gene's germline CDR1 is GTSNPN and CDR2 SVGIG (reference sequence). On this clone itself: Its specificity is unknown.

The rearrangement uses TRBV30 and TRBJ2-7; D unclear. The sequenced sample was PBMCs, obtained at disease progression, from a patient treated with ibrutinib. The source is a human donor with chronic lymphocytic leukemia. Here the CDR3 reads CAWSVGLNYEQYF. CDR3 DNA: TGTGCCTGGAGTGTGGGCTTGAACTACGAGCAGTACTTC.